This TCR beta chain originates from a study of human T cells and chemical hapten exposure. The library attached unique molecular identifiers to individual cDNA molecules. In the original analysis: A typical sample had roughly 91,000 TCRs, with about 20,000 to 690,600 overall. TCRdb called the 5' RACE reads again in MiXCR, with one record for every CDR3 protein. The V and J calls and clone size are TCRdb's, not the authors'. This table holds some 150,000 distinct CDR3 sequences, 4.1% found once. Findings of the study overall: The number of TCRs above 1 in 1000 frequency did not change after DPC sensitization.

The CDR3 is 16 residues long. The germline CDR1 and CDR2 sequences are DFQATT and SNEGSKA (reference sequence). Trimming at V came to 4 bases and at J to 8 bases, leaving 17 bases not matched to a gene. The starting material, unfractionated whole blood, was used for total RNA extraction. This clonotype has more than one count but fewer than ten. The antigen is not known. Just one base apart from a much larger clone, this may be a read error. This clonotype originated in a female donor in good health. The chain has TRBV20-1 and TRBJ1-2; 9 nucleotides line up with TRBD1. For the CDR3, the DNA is TGCAGTGCTATTCCGGGACAGGGAGGCTATCAGGGGGGCTACACCTTC. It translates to CSAIPGQGGYQGGYTF.